The rows below give T cell receptor beta chains drawn from one sample of a study of T cell repertoires in cytomegalovirus infection. TCRdb analysed the reads with MiXCR anew, one entry per CDR3 protein. This table holds roughly 990,000 distinct CDR3 sequences, around 32% found once. What these receptors recognize is not known. The material sequenced was cultured CD8+ T cells from PBMCs, taken from culture after CMV antigen stimulation. The receptor set was obtained from a human donor in good health (CMV status not recorded). Some clones in this sample may be carry-over from other donors' samples. Both conserved end residues are part of each CDR3. Each record gives: V gene, clone size, J gene, D gene, CDR3 DNA, CDR3 protein. A D gene is named only where the DNA matches it firmly. The listing skips clone size in some rows; elsewhere it reads once, few, many or a size class.

>TRBV20-1|NA|TRBJ1-2|TRBD1
TGCAGTGCTAGCGGGACAGGGGTGGGGTTAGTGGGCTACACCTTC
CSASGTGVGLVGYTF
>TRBV4-1|NA|TRBJ1-5|TRBD1
TGCGCCAGCAGCCAAGTGGCTTTTGCAGGGGGTTATAACAATCAGCCCCAGCATTTT
CASSQVAFAGGYNNQPQHF
>TRBV11-2|NA|TRBJ2-3|TRBD2
TGTGCCAGCAGCTTAGATGGTTGGGGACTATCCGCGTCCACAGATACGCAGTATTTT
CASSLDGWGLSASTDTQYF
>TRBV7-6|NA|TRBJ2-3|TRBD2
TGTGCCAGCAGCTTCCCGTTGCGGGGGGGAACAGATACGCAGTATTTT
CASSFPLRGGTDTQYF
>TRBV19|NA|TRBJ2-1|TRBD1
TGTGCCAGTAGTATCTCCGGGACAGGGGGCAATGAGCAGTTCTTC
CASSISGTGGNEQFF
>TRBV27|NA|TRBJ1-6|NA
TGTGCCAGCACCCATAAGGTTGGAGGGATAGAGTTCCACTTT
CASTHKVGGIEFHF
>TRBV7-9|few|TRBJ2-7|TRBD2
TGTGCCAGCAGCCCACCCGAATTAGCGGGGCTTTACGAGCAGTACTTC
CASSPPELAGLYEQYF
>TRBV4-1|few|TRBJ2-2|TRBD1
TGTGCCAGCAGCCTTCTCCGGACAGGGGGGAACACCGGGGAGCTGTTTTTT
CASSLLRTGGNTGELFF
>TRBV7-8|many|TRBJ1-1|NA
TGTGCCAGCAGCCCTTGGAGGAACACTGAAGCTTTCTTT
CASSPWRNTEAFF
>TRBV7-9|few|TRBJ2-2|NA
TGTGCCAGCAACGGAGGAGGGGTAGCCGGGGAGCTGTTTTTT
CASNGGGVAGELFF
>TRBV11-2|few|TRBJ1-2|NA
TGTGCCAGCAGCTCGGAGTTTATAAATGGCTACACCTTC
CASSSEFINGYTF
>TRBV4-1|NA|TRBJ2-3|TRBD2
TGCGCCAGCAGCCAAAGGGGACTAGCGGGGGGTGGAGATACGCAGTATTTT
CASSQRGLAGGGDTQYF
>TRBV6-6|few|TRBJ1-6|NA
TGTGCCAGCAGTTACTCGATTTCCGACCTGTACGACTATAATTCACCCCTCCACTTT
CASSYSISDLYDYNSPLHF
>TRBV4-1|NA|TRBJ2-2|NA
TGCGCCAGCAGCTTACTTCGGACAGAGAAAAGGGAGCTGTTTTTT
CASSLLRTEKRELFF
>TRBV7-9|many|TRBJ1-1|NA
TGTGCCAGCAGGGAGGGAAACACTGAAGCTTTCTTT
CASREGNTEAFF
>TRBV11-3|few|TRBJ2-5|NA
TGTGCCAGCAGCACCCGCCCGGGACAGGGGAGCCTAGCGGGGGAAGAGACCCAGTACTTC
CASSTRPGQGSLAGEETQYF
>TRBV6-1|NA|TRBJ2-1|NA
TGTGCCAGCAGAACACAGGTGGGGGTCTACAATGAGCAGTTCTTC
CASRTQVGVYNEQFF
>TRBV7-9|many|TRBJ2-2|NA
TGTGCCAGCAGCTTAGCGCGGAGACAGAACACCGGGGAGCTGTTTTTT
CASSLARRQNTGELFF
>TRBV27|NA|TRBJ2-5|NA
TGTGCCAGCAGTTCATACTTCCTCCAAGAGACCCAGTACTTC
CASSSYFLQETQYF
>TRBV28|few|TRBJ1-5|NA
TGTGCCAGCAGCTACGTGAGGGCTCTCGGGAATCAGCCCCAGCATTTT
CASSYVRALGNQPQHF
>TRBV27|few|TRBJ2-1|TRBD2
TGTGCCAGCAGTTTATGGGCGGGGGGTTTTAATGAGCAGTTCTTC
CASSLWAGGFNEQFF
>TRBV11-2|few|TRBJ1-3|NA
TGTGCCAGCAGCTTAAGGTCAGGGCCTAGCTCTGGAAACACCATATATTTT
CASSLRSGPSSGNTIYF
>TRBV15|few|TRBJ1-2|NA
TGTGCCACCAGCACGGCAGGGCCCTATGGCTACACCTTC
CATSTAGPYGYTF
>TRBV19|NA|TRBJ2-3|TRBD1
TGTGCCAGTAGTCCCCCGGGACAGCGGATCACAGATACGCAGTATTTT
CASSPPGQRITDTQYF
>TRBV11-2|few|TRBJ2-5|NA
TGTGCCAGCAGCTTAGGGGTCAAGCTGGCAGAGACCCAGTACTTC
CASSLGVKLAETQYF
>TRBV7-2|many|TRBJ1-6|NA
TGTGCCAGCAGCTTAGCGACACAGAATTCACCCCTCCACTTT
CASSLATQNSPLHF
>TRBV27|NA|TRBJ2-7|NA
TGTGCCAGCAGTCCAGCGCTAGGGGGCTACGAGCAGTACTTC
CASSPALGGYEQYF
>TRBV11-1|NA|TRBJ2-5|TRBD1
TGTGCCAGCAGCATAGGGACAGGGGCCCAAGAGACCCAGTACTTC
CASSIGTGAQETQYF
>TRBV6-1|once|TRBJ1-1|NA
TGTGCCAGCATCTTTGTCACTGAAGCTTTCTTT
CASIFVTEAFF
>TRBV6-1|NA|TRBJ1-2|NA
TGTGCCAGCAGCTATTCTCCGACAGGCTCCCCCTATGGCTACACCTTC
CASSYSPTGSPYGYTF
>TRBV19|NA|TRBJ2-1|NA
TGTGCCAGTAGCGACAGCTTTAGGGGCTACAATGAGCAGTTCTTC
CASSDSFRGYNEQFF
>TRBV7-6|few|TRBJ2-2|NA
TGTGCTACTCGAGAGCCGAACACCGGGGAGCTGTTTTTT
CATREPNTGELFF
>TRBV24-1|NA|TRBJ1-5|NA
TGTGCCACCAGTGATTTTGGTTCCGGGCAGCCCCAGCATTTT
CATSDFGSGQPQHF
>TRBV27|few|TRBJ1-5|TRBD1
TGTGCCAGCAGTCACGGACAGGGGGGAGGTCAGCCCCAGCATTTT
CASSHGQGGGQPQHF
>TRBV20-1|few|TRBJ2-2|NA
TGCAGTGCTAGCTCCAAGAAGGGGCGGGGGGAGCTGTTTTTT
CSASSKKGRGELFF
>TRBV13|NA|TRBJ1-2|NA
TGTGCCAGCAGCTTAGCGGGGTCCCATGGCTACACCTTC
CASSLAGSHGYTF
>TRBV27|NA|TRBJ2-7|NA
TGTGCCAGCAGTTTATATGGGGATAGCGAGCAGTACTTC
CASSLYGDSEQYF
>TRBV7-9|few|TRBJ1-1|NA
TGTGCCAGCAGCCCAACGCCGGGGGTAGCTTTCTTT
CASSPTPGVAFF
>TRBV9|NA|TRBJ1-2|NA
TGTGCCAGCAGCGCTGGGGGGGGGCGAAACTATGGCTACACCTTC
CASSAGGGRNYGYTF
>TRBV6-6|NA|TRBJ2-3|TRBD2
TGTGCCAGCAGTTCTGGACTAGTGTTTCACACAGATACGCAGTATTTT
CASSSGLVFHTDTQYF